This note documents a single T cell receptor beta chain sequence. What it binds is not known. Trimming shortened V by 4 bases and J by 0 bases, and 13 bases separated the two germline ends. Germline CDR1 and CDR2: LGHNA and YSLEER. This CDR3 has 15 amino acids. Participants comprised healthy donors of bone marrow. PCR amplification relied on 60 Vbeta primers (plus 13 Jbeta primers). The assay was immunoSEQ multiplex PCR, and TCRdb's table has in-frame clones only and misses some. The sample spans fewer than 45,000 clones; the ten largest clones claim 7% to 9.5%. This record belongs to a study of cytomegalovirus exposure and HLA in healthy donors. Study-level points and caveats: The availability of immune exposure information extended only to CMV serostatus. As a later analysis revealed, most CMV-associated TCR beta chains appeared HLA-restricted.

Material: PBMCs. The chain has TRBV4-3 and TRBJ2-7; D unresolved. This TCR derives from a man between 35 and 55 years old in good health and CMV-seropositive. CDR3 sequence: CASSLVRQSSYEQYF. CDR3 DNA sequence: TGCGCCAGCAGCCTGGTCAGGCAGAGCTCCTACGAGCAGTACTTC.